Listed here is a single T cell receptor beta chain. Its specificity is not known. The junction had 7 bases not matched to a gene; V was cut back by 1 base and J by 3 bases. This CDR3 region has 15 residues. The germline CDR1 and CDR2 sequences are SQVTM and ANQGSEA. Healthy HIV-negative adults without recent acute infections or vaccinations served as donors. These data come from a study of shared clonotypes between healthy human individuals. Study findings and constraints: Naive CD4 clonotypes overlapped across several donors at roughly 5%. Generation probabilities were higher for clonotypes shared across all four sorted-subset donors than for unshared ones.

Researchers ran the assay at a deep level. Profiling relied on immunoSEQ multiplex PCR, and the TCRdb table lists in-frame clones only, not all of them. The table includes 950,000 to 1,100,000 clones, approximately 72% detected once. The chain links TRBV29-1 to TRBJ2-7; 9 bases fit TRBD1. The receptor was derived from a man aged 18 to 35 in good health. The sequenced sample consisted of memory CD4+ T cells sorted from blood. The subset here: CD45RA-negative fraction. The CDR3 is CSVEGDRESYYEQYF. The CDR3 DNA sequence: TGCAGCGTTGAAGGGGACAGGGAGTCATACTACGAGCAGTACTTC.